The clone carrying this T cell receptor beta chain occurred many times. The data originate from a study of early T cells in non-severe SARS-CoV-2 infection. CDR1 is MDHEN, CDR2 SYDVKM, per germline. V lost 1 base, J lost 4 bases, and 6 bases stayed unmatched. CDR3 length: 16 amino acids. TCRdb itself ran the 5' RACE reads through MiXCR, one entry per CDR3 protein. This sample has about 26,000 distinct CDR3 sequences; roughly 4.5% occur once, and the top ten carry around 6%. The V and J genes are TRBV28 and TRBJ1-3; 8 positions agree with TRBD1. This TCR was sampled from an adult who was a healthcare worker with PCR-confirmed SARS-CoV-2 infection or an uninfected control (not recorded which). The sequencing input was whole blood. The CDR3 DNA follows: TGTGCCAGCAGTTTATCTCAGGGGGCCGGAGGAAACACCATATATTTT. Its translation: CASSLSQGAGGNTIYF.